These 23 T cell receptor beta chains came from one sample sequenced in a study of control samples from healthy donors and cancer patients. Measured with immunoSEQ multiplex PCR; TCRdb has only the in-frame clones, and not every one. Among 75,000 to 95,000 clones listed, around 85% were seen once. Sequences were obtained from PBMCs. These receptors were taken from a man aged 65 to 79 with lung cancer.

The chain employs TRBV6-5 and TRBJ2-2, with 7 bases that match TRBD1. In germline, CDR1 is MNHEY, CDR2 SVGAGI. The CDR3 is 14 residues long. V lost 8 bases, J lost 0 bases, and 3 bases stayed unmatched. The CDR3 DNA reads TGTGCCAGCTGGGGACAGACGAACACCGGGGAGCTGTTTTTT. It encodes CASWGQTNTGELFF.

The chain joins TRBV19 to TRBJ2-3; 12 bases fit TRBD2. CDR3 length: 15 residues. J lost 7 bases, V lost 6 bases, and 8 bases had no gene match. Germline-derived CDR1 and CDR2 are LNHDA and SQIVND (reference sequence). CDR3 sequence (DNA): TGTGCCAGTAGAGCTAGCGGGGGGGCCCAATATACGCAGTATTTT. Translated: CASRASGGAQYTQYF.

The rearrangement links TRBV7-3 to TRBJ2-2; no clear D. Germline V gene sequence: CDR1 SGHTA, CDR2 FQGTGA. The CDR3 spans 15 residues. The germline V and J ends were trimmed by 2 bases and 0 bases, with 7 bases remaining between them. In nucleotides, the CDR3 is TGTGCCAGCAGCTTATTGGGCCCGAACACCGGGGAGCTGTTTTTT. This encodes CASSLLGPNTGELFF.

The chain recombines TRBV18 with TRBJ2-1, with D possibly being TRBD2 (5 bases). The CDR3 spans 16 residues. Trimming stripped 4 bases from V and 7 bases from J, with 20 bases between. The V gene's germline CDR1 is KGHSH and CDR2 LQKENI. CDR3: CASSLSRQDFSNEQFF. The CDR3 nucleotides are TGTGCCAGCTCACTCTCTCGGCAGGACTTTTCAAATGAGCAGTTCTTC.

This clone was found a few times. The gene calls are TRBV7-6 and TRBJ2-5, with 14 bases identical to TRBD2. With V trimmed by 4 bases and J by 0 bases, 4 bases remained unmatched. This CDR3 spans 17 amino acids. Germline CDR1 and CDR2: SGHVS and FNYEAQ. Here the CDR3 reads CASSYQTSGGDQETQYF. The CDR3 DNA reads TGTGCCAGCAGCTACCAGACTAGCGGGGGGGACCAAGAGACCCAGTACTTC. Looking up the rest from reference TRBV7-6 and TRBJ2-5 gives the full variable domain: GAGVSQSPRYKVTKRGQDVALRCDPISGHVSLYWYRQALGQGPEFLTYFNYEAQQDKSGLPNDRFSAERPEGSISTLTIQRTEQRDSAMYRCASSYQTSGGDQETQYFGPGTRLLVL.

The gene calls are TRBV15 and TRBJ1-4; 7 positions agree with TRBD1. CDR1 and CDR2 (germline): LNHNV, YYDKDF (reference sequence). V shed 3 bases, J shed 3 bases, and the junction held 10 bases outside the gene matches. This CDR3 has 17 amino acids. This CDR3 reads CATSRTGTVRSNEKLFF. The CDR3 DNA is TGTGCCACCAGCAGGACCGGGACAGTTCGGTCTAATGAAAAACTGTTTTTT.

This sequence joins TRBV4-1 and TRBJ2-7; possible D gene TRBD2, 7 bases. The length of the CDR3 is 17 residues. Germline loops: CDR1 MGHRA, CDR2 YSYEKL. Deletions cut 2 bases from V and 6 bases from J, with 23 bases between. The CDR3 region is CASSQTAGLGGLGEQYF. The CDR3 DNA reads TGCGCCAGCAGCCAAACTGCGGGACTCGGGGGGCTGGGCGAGCAGTACTTC.

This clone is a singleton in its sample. The CDR3 coding sequence is TGTGCCAGCAGCTCTGAGGATAGCAATCAGCCCCAGCATTTT. It is translated as CASSSEDSNQPQHF. The rearrangement uses TRBV4-2 and TRBJ1-5; D call uncertain. Germline assignment: CDR1 LGHNA and CDR2 YNFKEQ. This CDR3 is built from 14 residues. The germline V and J ends were trimmed by 5 bases and 0 bases, with 8 bases remaining between them.

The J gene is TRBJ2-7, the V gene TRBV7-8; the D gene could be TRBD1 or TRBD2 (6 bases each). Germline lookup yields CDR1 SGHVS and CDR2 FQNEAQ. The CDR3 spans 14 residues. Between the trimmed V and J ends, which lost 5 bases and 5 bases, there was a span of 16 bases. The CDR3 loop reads CASSRWRGAHEQYF. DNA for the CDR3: TGTGCCAGCAGCCGGTGGAGGGGGGCCCACGAGCAGTACTTC. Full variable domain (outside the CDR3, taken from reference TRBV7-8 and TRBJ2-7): GAGVSQSPRYKVAKRGQDVALRCDPISGHVSLFWYQQALGQGPEFLTYFQNEAQLDKSGLPSDRFFAERPEGSVSTLKIQRTQQEDSAVYLCASSRWRGAHEQYFGPGTRLTVT.

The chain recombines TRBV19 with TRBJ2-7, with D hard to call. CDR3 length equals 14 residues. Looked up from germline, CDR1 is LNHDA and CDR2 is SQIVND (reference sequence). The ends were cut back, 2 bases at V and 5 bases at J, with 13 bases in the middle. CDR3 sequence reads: CASSITLARNEQYF. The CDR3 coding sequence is TGTGCCAGTAGTATAACTCTCGCCCGAAACGAGCAGTACTTC.

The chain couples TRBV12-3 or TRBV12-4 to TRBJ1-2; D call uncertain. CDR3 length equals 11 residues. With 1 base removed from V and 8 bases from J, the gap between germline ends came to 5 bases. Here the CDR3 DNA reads TGTGCCAGCAGTTTAGGATTAGGCTACACCTTC. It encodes CASSLGLGYTF.

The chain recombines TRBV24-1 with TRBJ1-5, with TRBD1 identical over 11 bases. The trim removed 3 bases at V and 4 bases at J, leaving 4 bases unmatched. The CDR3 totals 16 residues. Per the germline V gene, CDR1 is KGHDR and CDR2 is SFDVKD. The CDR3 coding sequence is TGTGCCACCAGTGATCGAGGGACAGGGGGTAATCAGCCCCAGCATTTT. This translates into CATSDRGTGGNQPQHF.

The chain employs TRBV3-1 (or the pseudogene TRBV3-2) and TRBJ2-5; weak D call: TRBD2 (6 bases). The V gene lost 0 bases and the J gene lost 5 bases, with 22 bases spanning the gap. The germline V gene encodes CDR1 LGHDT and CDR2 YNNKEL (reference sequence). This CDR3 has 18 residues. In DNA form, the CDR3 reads TGTGCCAGCAGCCAAGAAGGAATCTGGGGAGGACCCTCGGAGACCCAGTACTTC. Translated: CASSQEGIWGGPSETQYF.

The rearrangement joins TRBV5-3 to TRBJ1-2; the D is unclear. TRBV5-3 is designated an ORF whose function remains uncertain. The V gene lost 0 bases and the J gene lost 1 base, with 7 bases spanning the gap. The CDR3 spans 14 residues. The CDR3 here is CARSLEGFNYGYTF. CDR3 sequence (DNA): TGTGCCAGAAGCTTGGAAGGTTTTAACTATGGCTACACCTTC.

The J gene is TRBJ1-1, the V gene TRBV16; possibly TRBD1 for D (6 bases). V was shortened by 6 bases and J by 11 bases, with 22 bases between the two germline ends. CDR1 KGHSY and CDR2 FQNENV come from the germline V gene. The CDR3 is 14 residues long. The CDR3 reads CASSRQAGLSGAFF. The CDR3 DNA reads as TGTGCCAGCAGTCGACAGGCCGGGCTAAGTGGGGCTTTCTTT.

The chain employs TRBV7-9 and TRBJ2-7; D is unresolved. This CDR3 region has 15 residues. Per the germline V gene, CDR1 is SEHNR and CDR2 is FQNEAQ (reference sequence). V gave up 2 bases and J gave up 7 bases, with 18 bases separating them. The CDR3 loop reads CASSLLETPAREQYF. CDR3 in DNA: TGTGCCAGCAGCTTATTGGAGACTCCTGCCCGGGAGCAGTACTTC.

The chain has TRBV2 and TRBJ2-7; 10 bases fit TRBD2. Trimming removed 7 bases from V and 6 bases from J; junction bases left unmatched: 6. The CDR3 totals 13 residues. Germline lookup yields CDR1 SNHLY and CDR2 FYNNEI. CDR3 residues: CASNGLAGAEQYF. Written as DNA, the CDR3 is TGTGCCAGCAATGGGCTAGCGGGGGCCGAGCAGTACTTC.

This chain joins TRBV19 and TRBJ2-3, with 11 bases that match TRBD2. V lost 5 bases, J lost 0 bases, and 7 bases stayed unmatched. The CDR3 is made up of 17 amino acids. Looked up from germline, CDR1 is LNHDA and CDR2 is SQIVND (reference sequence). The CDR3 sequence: CASSPGLAASSTDTQYF. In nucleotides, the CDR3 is TGTGCCAGTAGTCCGGGACTAGCGGCCTCTAGCACAGATACGCAGTATTTT.

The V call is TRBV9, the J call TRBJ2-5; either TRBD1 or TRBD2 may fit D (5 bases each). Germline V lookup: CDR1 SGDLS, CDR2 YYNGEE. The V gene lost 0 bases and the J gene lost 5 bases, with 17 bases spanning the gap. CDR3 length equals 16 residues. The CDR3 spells CASSVAPSGAGETQYF. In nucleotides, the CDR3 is TGTGCCAGCAGCGTAGCTCCTTCCGGGGCTGGCGAGACCCAGTACTTC.

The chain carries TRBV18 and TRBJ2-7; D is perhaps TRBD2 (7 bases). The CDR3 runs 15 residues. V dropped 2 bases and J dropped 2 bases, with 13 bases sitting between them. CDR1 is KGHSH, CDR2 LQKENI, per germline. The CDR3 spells CASSPKPGGTYEQYF. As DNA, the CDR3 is TGTGCCAGCTCACCAAAGCCGGGGGGCACCTACGAGCAGTACTTC.

CDR3 protein: CASSSPLGMGTDTQYF. For the CDR3, the DNA is TGTGCCAGCAGCTCCCCGCTGGGTATGGGCACAGATACGCAGTATTTT. The genes are TRBV7-3 and TRBJ2-3; D gene uncertain. Looked up from germline, CDR1 is SGHTA and CDR2 is FQGTGA. This CDR3 is 16 amino acids long. Trimming removed 4 bases from V and 1 base from J, with 15 bases in between.

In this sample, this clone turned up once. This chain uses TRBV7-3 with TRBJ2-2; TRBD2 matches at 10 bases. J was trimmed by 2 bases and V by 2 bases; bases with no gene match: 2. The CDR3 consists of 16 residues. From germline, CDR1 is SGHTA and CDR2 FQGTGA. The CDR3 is CASSLLAGVNTGELFF. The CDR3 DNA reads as TGTGCCAGCAGCTTACTAGCGGGGGTAAACACCGGGGAGCTGTTTTTT.

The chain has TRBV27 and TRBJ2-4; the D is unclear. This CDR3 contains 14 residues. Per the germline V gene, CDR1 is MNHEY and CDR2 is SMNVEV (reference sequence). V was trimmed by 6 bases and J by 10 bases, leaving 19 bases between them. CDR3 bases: TGTGCCAGCAGGACCCTGACCACATCTTCTATTCAGTACTTC. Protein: CASRTLTTSSIQYF.